This T cell receptor beta chain was recorded in a study of CXCR3-negative and CXCR3-positive naive CD8 T cells. Study findings and constraints: Both naive subsets showed comparably high diversity, and memory CD8+ cells showed much lower diversity. After cryopreservation, expression of CXCR3 was partially reduced, and most assays were run with fresh PBMCs. The study inferred TCR strength from TRB CDR3 properties and found comparable surface CD5 between naive subsets. For CXCR3-positive naive cells, TRB CDR3s were more hydrophobic than those of CXCR3-negative naive cells.

Remarks on this clonotype: Its antigen is undetermined.

The libraries of TRB cDNA were prepared using 5' RACE with UMI labels. One entry per CDR3 protein, without DNA, is what TCRdb gives after re-calling the 5' RACE reads. The listing contains 60,000 to 65,000 distinct CDR3 sequences. Triplicate sorting captured around 300,000 cells each from every CD8+ T cell subset. The sample comprised naive CXCR3+ CD8+ T cells from blood. Subset of the sample: CD45RO-CCR7+CD27+CD95- naive CD8+ T cells expressing CXCR3 (TNR3+). The sequence was obtained from a human donor in good health. Some clones in this sample may be carry-over from other donors' samples.

The CDR3 region is CASRDTPYNEQFF. V usage is TRBV7-6 and J usage is TRBJ2-1; the TCRdb D gene call, TRBD1, has no DNA to confirm it. Germline lookup yields CDR1 SGHVS and CDR2 FNYEAQ. The CDR3 runs 13 residues.